The T cell receptor (beta chain) described here comes from a study of shared clonotypes between healthy human individuals. Study observations and caveats: Generation of non-shared clonotypes was less probable than generation of clonotypes shared by all four donors.

About this clone itself: Its specificity is unknown.

Memory CD4+ cells were the fraction left after CD45RA+ naive selection. The junction had 13 bases not matched to a gene; V was cut back by 6 bases and J by 0 bases. Per germline, CDR1 MDHEN and CDR2 SYDVKM. This CDR3 is 18 amino acids long. In the original workflow: Junction-only immunoSEQ data arrived without quality scores, meaning filtering differed. Sequencing was performed with immunoSEQ multiplex PCR; in TCRdb, only in-frame clones are kept and a portion is missing. D and trimming were read from the DNA, whereas the V and J calls and clone size are those reported in that table. The data hold 2 million to 2.5 million clones, with just over 90% observed a single time.

The clonotype comes from a man younger than 35 in good health. Some clones in this sample may be carry-over from other donors' samples. The specimen was naive CD4+ T cells from PBMCs. Subset defined: CD45RA+ positively selected. This rearrangement joins TRBV28 to TRBJ2-4; 8 nucleotides line up with TRBD1. In nucleotides, the CDR3 is TGTGCCAGCAGCCCGGGACAGGACACGCCTCTAGCCAAAAACATTCAGTACTTC. It encodes CASSPGQDTPLAKNIQYF. Combining the CDR3 with reference TRBV28 and TRBJ2-4 gives the whole variable domain DVKVTQSSRYLVKRTGEKVFLECVQDMDHENMFWYRQDPGLGLRLIYFSYDVKMKEKGDIPEGYSVSREKKERFSLILESASTNQTSMYLCASSPGQDTPLAKNIQYFGAGTRLSVL.